This T cell receptor beta chain came from a study of cytomegalovirus exposure and HLA in healthy donors. Study details: Earlier sequencing of around 190 million T cells yielded around 120 million unique TCR beta sequences. In an early release, HLA-typed donors contributed 90 million or so unique TCR sequences.

Study-wide points: 164 TCR beta chains were listed as cytomegalovirus-associated. Published work reported that the classifier diagnosed cytomegalovirus status with high specificity and sensitivity.

CDR3 length equals 16 residues. Germline loops: CDR1 LGHNA, CDR2 YSLEER. Trimming removed 8 bases from V and 0 bases from J; junction bases left unmatched: 9. The primer mix had 60 Vbeta and 13 Jbeta primers. Produced via immunoSEQ multiplex PCR; TCRdb's table is partial and in-frame only. The table shows under 200,000 clones, with about 80% occurring only once. With regard to this clone: Its antigen is not identified.

Sequences were obtained from PBMCs. The origin of this receptor is a girl aged 10 to 17 in good health and CMV-seropositive. The chain is built from TRBV4-3 and TRBJ2-4; TRBD1 matches 8 bases. The CDR3 spells CASSSQGARAKNIQYF. CDR3 sequence (DNA): TGCGCCAGCTCAAGCCAGGGGGCGAGAGCCAAAAACATTCAGTACTTC.